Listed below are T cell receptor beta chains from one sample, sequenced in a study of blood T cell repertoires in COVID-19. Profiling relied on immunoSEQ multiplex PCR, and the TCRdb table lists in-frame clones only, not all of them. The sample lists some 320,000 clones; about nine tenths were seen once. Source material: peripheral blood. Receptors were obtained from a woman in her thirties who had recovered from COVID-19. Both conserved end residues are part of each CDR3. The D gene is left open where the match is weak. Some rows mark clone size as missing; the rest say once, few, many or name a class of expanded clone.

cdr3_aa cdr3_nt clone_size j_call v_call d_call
CASSWGVGNEQFF TGTGCCAGCAGTTGGGGGGTGGGGAATGAGCAGTTCTTC NA TRBJ2-1 TRBV28 NA
CASSLSPGTREKLFF TGTGCCAGCAGTTTATCACCGGGGACTCGTGAAAAACTGTTTTTT NA TRBJ1-4 TRBV27 NA
CASSLIGDSYEQYF TGTGCCAGCAGCTTGATAGGGGACTCCTACGAGCAGTACTTC NA TRBJ2-7 TRBV5-6 NA
CASSLMGQQNYGYTF TGTGCCAGCAGTTTAATGGGACAGCAGAACTATGGCTACACCTTC NA TRBJ1-2 TRBV28 TRBD1
CASSALETPYNEQFF TGTGCCAGTAGTGCCCTAGAGACTCCCTACAATGAGCAGTTCTTC NA TRBJ2-1 TRBV19 NA
CASSGLAGTRGYEQYF TGTGCCAGCAGCGGACTAGCGGGGACGAGAGGATACGAGCAGTACTTC NA TRBJ2-7 TRBV6-2/TRBV6-3 TRBD2
CAWSALAPNSGNTIYF TGTGCCTGGAGTGCCCTCGCACCTAACTCTGGAAACACCATATATTTT once TRBJ1-3 TRBV30 NA
CASSLFWGSGEKLFF TGTGCCAGCAGCTTATTTTGGGGCTCTGGTGAAAAACTGTTTTTT NA TRBJ1-4 TRBV7-2 NA
CASSSRTGYETQYF TGTGCCAGCAGTTCTCGGACAGGGTACGAGACCCAGTACTTC NA TRBJ2-5 TRBV27 TRBD1
CASSLVGQGYEQYF TGTGCCAGCAGCTTGGTGGGACAGGGCTACGAGCAGTACTTC NA TRBJ2-7 TRBV5-4 TRBD1
CASSFSSARGDYEQYF TGCGCCAGCAGCTTTAGTTCTGCCAGGGGGGACTACGAGCAGTACTTC NA TRBJ2-7 TRBV5-1 NA
CSVQTGGKAPLHF TGCAGCGTTCAGACAGGGGGGAAAGCACCCCTCCACTTT NA TRBJ1-6 TRBV29-1 TRBD1
CAWSLVRQGHYGYTF TGTGCCTGGAGTTTAGTGAGACAGGGGCACTATGGCTACACCTTC once TRBJ1-2 TRBV30 TRBD1
CSASRDMTYEQYF TGCAGTGCTAGTCGGGACATGACCTACGAGCAGTACTTC many TRBJ2-7 TRBV20-1 NA
CASSHHRQAGNQPQHF TGTGCCAGCAGTCACCATCGACAGGCAGGAAATCAGCCCCAGCATTTT NA TRBJ1-5 TRBV6-4 NA
CASSPPYRGYEQYF TGTGCCAGCTCACCACCGTACAGGGGGTACGAGCAGTACTTC NA TRBJ2-7 TRBV18 TRBD1
CASSLRTSGGATDTQYF TGTGCCAGCAGCTTGCGGACTAGCGGGGGGGCAACAGATACGCAGTATTTT NA TRBJ2-3 TRBV13 TRBD2
CASSLLGAPSGETQYF TGCGCCAGCAGCTTGCTGGGGGCCCCTTCTGGCGAGACCCAGTACTTC once TRBJ2-5 TRBV5-1 NA
CAWRDTQGGPQHF TGTGCCTGGAGAGACACCCAAGGGGGGCCCCAGCATTTT NA TRBJ1-5 TRBV30 NA
CASSQQGGSSGYTF TGTGCCAGCAGCCAACAGGGAGGATCGTCTGGCTACACCTTC NA TRBJ1-2 TRBV16 NA
CASSQESMVGQSNEKLFF TGCGCCAGCAGCCAAGAGTCGATGGTGGGACAGTCTAATGAAAAACTGTTTTTT NA TRBJ1-4 TRBV4-1 TRBD1
CATSRGASGGNEQYF TGTGCCACCAGCAGAGGGGCTAGCGGGGGAAACGAGCAGTACTTC NA TRBJ2-7 TRBV15 TRBD2
CASSHSGTANTEAFF TGTGCCAGCAGCCACAGCGGGACTGCGAACACTGAAGCTTTCTTT NA TRBJ1-1 TRBV3-1/TRBV3-2 NA
CASSRTGDEQYF TGCGCCAGCAGTCGCACGGGGGACGAGCAGTACTTC NA TRBJ2-7 TRBV10-1 NA
CASSQLAGRGYTF TGTGCCAGCAGCCAGTTGGCAGGTCGTGGCTACACCTTC NA TRBJ1-2 TRBV3-1/TRBV3-2 NA
CASSLAVQFNEQFF TGTGCCAGCAGCTTGGCTGTTCAGTTCAATGAGCAGTTCTTC NA TRBJ2-1 TRBV5-4 NA
CASSRKPGQGSNQPQHF TGTGCCAGCAGCCGGAAACCGGGACAGGGTAGCAATCAGCCCCAGCATTTT NA TRBJ1-5 TRBV5-6 TRBD1